This record covers a single T cell receptor beta chain. This entry is derived from a study of blood T cell repertoires in COVID-19. Study-level information: Samples taken during acute and convalescent COVID-19 were collected in the United States, Italy and Spain. T cells, B-cell-depleted T cells, or PBMCs provided the cDNA or gDNA that served as material.

The authors' processing: Scientists estimated how many nucleated cells there were by amplifying reference gene primers. Only in-frame clones appear in the TCRdb table, and some are missing; sequencing was by immunoSEQ multiplex PCR. V and J calls and clone size are as listed in that table; D and trimming were resolved from the DNA. The sample includes under 200,000 clones, around 82% of them seen just once. The clonotype comes from a human donor with acute or convalescent COVID-19. The donor label of this sample is uncertain. Sample: peripheral blood.

CDR3 region: CASSSLAGESGKTQYF. The CDR3 DNA reads TGTGCCAGCAGCTCGCTAGCGGGAGAGAGTGGGAAGACCCAGTACTTC. This chain joins TRBV5-6 and TRBJ2-5, with TRBD2 identical over 10 bases. The junction had 11 bases not matched to a gene; V was cut back by 3 bases and J by 6 bases. This CDR3 spans 16 amino acids. Germline CDR1 and CDR2: SGHDT and YYEEEE.